This TCR beta chain stems from a study of T cell repertoires in cytomegalovirus infection. Turning to the study itself: It was recently identified HLA-C-restricted and well-studied HLA-B-restricted CMV epitopes that the study used. From public TCR beta signatures came an indication of both CMV infection and matching HLA type.

There are a few counts of this clonotype. The target antigen is unknown. From the reads, TCRdb called clonotypes with MiXCR, one entry per CDR3 protein. This sample yields around 300,000 distinct CDR3 sequences, of which roughly a fifth are seen a single time; around 20% belongs to the top ten. Findings and caveats of the study: Across the ex vivo response, the dominant clonotypes were HLA-C-restricted CMV-specific TCR beta clonotypes.

Trimming took 6 bases from V and 11 from J, leaving 17 bases between them. Germline loops: CDR1 MNHEY, CDR2 SVGEGT. The CDR3 extends over 13 amino acids. The sequence was obtained from a human donor in good health (CMV status not recorded). Some clones in this sample may be carry-over from other donors' samples. This specimen was cultured PBMCs, taken from culture after CMV antigen stimulation. The J gene is TRBJ2-4, the V gene TRBV6-2 or TRBV6-3; maybe TRBD2 (6 bases). CDR3 protein: CASREAGRIVQYF. In DNA, the CDR3 is TGTGCCAGCAGGGAGGCCGGGAGAATTGTTCAGTACTTC.